This T cell receptor beta chain is drawn from a study of T cell responses to AZD1222 COVID-19 vaccine (dated by TCRdb to about 2021). Context from the whole study: AZD1222 recipients given second doses at about 4 weeks or at about 12 weeks were pooled, since spike-specific TCR depth and breadth were not found to differ between the two schedules. TCR sequencing was performed for more than 230 trial participants, of whom 207 were given two doses of AZD1222 and some 26 were given two doses of MenACWY control vaccine. Trial participants were enrolled into age subgroups of 18-55, 56-69 and 70-plus years, which contained 148, 28 and 57 TCR-sequenced participants, respectively.

Turning to this clone: The antigen it recognizes is unknown. No base quality values were provided; no much bigger clone lies one nucleotide off.

The study at large found these results: The 56-69-year group was small, and its depth increase did not reach significance, likely because of low power. Nearly half of unique spike-specific TCRs reportedly recognized epitopes outside regions mutated in the B.1.351 and B.1.1.7 variants. After two AZD1222 doses, spike-specific TCR breadth and depth were significantly higher than at day 0 and than in MenACWY recipients. Most participants were white British and females outnumbered males, and the authors suggested that clonal diversity may have been underestimated. CD4 TCRs associated with the vaccine covered the entire spike protein, and the dominant responses were in regions 160-218 and 743-854. Conclusions about previously exposed vaccinees are limited, since just a handful of AZD1222 recipients were seropositive for SARS-CoV-2 at baseline. Because no day 14 peak-response samples were available, repertoires were characterized only after the peak T cell response.

The time point tag for this specimen amounts to: baseline before first vaccination. Vaccinee samples came from UK trials COV001 and COV002, including a single-blind randomized controlled phase 2/3 trial of AZD1222 (ChAdOx1 nCoV-19) in healthy adults. For TCRbeta chain sequencing, PBMC samples were collected from trial participants at day 0 and at day 28 after the second dose. The CDR3 regions of human TCRbeta chains were analyzed by immunosequencing. The original pipeline was this. TCRs in the repertoires were matched against a reference library of SARS-CoV-2-specific TCRs that had been generated with the MIRA antigen-specificity platform. Breadth was defined as the fraction of unique TCRs that were SARS-CoV-2-associated. Depth was defined as the fraction of total T cells that were SARS-CoV-2-associated. Using the MIRA data, every spike-specific TCR was mapped to the spike region that the TCR reacted to and assigned to either a CD4 or a CD8 class. Log10-transformed breadth and depth values were compared by one-way ANOVA with Sidak's multiple comparisons tests. Not all clones reach the TCRdb copy of this immuneACCESS table, which keeps in-frame sequences only. Checked studies attribute under half of the gap to unresolved V genes and leave the rest unexplained. That table is the source of V, J and clone size, and D and trimming were worked out from the DNA. The sample has about 86,000 clones on record, more than 75% of them singletons. The ten largest clones represent around 21% of the sample.

There are 17 amino acids in the CDR3, from cysteine to phenylalanine inclusive. The CDR3 DNA has 51 bases and is translated from base 1. Here V drops 6 bases and J drops 6 bases, and the junction holds 17 bases not matched to any gene. From a lookup of the germline V gene, CDR1 and CDR2 are MDHEN and SYDVKM. This receptor was obtained from an adult in good health. The sample in question was peripheral blood, obtained on day 0 of AZD1222 vaccination. The chain couples TRBV28 to TRBJ2-1; TRBD1 matches 7 bases in the middle. CDR3 protein: CASSLLRGPLLRNEQFF. The nucleotide sequence reads as follows: TGTGCCAGCAGCCTTTTGAGGGGGCCACTATTGCGCAATGAGCAGTTCTTC.